This TCR beta chain was captured in a study of CD8 T cells in ankylosing spondylitis. Study results and caveats: Characteristic of ankylosing spondylitis blood, it appeared, was a TCR beta motif comprising roughly eight highly homologous variants. Reports of some motif variants in reactive arthritis synovial fluid and blood predate this one.

Each CDR3 protein gets one entry after TCRdb re-called the 5' RACE reads with MiXCR. The data show a few hundred thousand distinct CDR3 sequences, over 15% seen once. A single count supports this clonotype. Its antigen remains unidentified. Germline V CDR1 and CDR2: LGHDT, YNNKEL (reference sequence). Trimming removed 5 bases from V and 4 bases from J, with 10 bases in between. The CDR3 runs to 13 residues. The sequence was collected from a male donor with ankylosing spondylitis. Sequences were obtained from blood, either unsorted or a sorted T cell fraction (not recorded which). The chain recombines TRBV3-1 with TRBJ2-3; no clear D gene. DNA of the CDR3: TGTGCCAGCAGCTATCAGGAAGCAGATACGCAGTATTTT. Translating gives CASSYQEADTQYF.